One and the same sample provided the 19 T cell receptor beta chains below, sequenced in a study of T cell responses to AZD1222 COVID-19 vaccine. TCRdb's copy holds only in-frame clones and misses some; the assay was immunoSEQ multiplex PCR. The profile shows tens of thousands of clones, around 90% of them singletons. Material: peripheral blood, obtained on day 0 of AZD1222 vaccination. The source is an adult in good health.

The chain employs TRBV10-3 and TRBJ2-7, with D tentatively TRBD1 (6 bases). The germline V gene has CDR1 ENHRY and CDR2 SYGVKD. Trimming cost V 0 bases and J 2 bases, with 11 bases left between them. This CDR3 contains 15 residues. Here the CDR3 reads CAISESRGGTYEQYF. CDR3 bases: TGTGCCATCAGTGAGTCAAGAGGGGGTACCTACGAGCAGTACTTC.

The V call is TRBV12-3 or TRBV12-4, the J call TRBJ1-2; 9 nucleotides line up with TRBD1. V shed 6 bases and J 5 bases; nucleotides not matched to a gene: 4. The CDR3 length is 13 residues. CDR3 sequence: CASRPGQGYGYTF. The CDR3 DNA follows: TGTGCCAGCAGACCGGGACAGGGATATGGCTACACCTTC.

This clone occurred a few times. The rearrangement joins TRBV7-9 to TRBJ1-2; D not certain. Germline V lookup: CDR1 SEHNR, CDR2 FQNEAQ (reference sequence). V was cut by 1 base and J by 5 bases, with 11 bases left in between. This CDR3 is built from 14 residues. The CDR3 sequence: CASSLEAISYGYTF. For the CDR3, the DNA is TGTGCCAGCAGCTTAGAGGCCATTTCGTATGGCTACACCTTC.

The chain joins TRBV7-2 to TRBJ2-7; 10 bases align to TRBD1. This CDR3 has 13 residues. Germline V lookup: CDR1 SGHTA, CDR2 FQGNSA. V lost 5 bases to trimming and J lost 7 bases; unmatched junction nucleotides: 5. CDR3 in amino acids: CASSADRGREQYF. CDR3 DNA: TGTGCCAGCAGCGCGGACAGGGGGAGGGAGCAGTACTTC.

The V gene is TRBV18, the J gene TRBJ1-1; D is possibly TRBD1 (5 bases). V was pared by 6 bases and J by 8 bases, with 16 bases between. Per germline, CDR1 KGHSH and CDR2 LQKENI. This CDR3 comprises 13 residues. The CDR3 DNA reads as TGTGCCAGCTCCTTACAGGATAGGGGAGAAGCTTTCTTT. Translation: CASSLQDRGEAFF. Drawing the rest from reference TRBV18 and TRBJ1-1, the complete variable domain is NAGVMQNPRHLVRRRGQEARLRCSPMKGHSHVYWYRQLPEEGLKFMVYLQKENIIDESGMPKERFSAEFPKEGPSILRIQQVVRGDSAAYFCASSLQDRGEAFFGQGTRLTVV.

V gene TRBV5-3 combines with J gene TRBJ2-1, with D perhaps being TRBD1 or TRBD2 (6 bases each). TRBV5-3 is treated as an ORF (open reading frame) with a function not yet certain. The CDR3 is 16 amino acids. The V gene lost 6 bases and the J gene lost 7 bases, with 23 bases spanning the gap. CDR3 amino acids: CARNQATCGGQNEQFF. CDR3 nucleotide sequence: TGTGCCAGAAACCAAGCAACATGTGGGGGGCAAAATGAGCAGTTCTTC.

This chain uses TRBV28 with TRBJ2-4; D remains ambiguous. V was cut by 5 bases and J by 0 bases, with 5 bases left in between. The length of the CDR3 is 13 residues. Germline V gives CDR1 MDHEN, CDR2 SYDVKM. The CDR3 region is CASSGLAKNIQYF. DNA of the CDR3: TGTGCCAGCAGTGGGCTAGCCAAAAACATTCAGTACTTC.

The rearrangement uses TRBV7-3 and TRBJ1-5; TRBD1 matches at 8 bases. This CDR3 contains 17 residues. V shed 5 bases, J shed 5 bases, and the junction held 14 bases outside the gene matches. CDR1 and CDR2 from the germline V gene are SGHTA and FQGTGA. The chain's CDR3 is CASSPPPQGGWDQPQHF. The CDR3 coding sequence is TGTGCCAGCAGCCCGCCGCCACAGGGGGGGTGGGATCAGCCCCAGCATTTT.

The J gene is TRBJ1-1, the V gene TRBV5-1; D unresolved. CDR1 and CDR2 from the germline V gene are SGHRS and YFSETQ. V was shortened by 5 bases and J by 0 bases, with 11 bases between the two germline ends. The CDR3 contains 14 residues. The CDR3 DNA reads TGCGCCAGCAGTTTAGGGTTCATGAACACTGAAGCTTTCTTT. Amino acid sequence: CASSLGFMNTEAFF.

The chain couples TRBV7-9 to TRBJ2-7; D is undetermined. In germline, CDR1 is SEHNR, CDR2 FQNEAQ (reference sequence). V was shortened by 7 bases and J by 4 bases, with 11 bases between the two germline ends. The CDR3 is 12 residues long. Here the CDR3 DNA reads TGTGCCAGCACCAACTCAGGATACGAGCAGTACTTC. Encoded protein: CASTNSGYEQYF.

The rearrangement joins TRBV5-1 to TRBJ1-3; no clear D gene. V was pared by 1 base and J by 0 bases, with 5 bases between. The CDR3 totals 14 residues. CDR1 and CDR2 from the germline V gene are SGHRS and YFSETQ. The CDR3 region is CASSLTASGNTIYF. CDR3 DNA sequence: TGCGCCAGCAGCTTGACAGCCTCTGGAAACACCATATATTTT.

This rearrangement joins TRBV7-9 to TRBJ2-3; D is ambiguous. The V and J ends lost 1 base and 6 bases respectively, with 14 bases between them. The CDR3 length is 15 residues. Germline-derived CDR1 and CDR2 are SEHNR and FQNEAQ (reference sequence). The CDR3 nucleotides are TGTGCCAGCAGCTTAGGCCCAGGCTCCCGGGATACGCAGTATTTT. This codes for CASSLGPGSRDTQYF.

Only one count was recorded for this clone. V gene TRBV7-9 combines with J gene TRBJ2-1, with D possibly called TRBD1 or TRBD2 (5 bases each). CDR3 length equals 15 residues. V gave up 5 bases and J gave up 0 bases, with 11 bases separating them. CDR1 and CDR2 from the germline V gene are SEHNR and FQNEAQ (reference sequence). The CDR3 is CASSPGRSSYNEQFF. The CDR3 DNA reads TGTGCCAGCAGCCCGGGGCGCAGCTCCTACAATGAGCAGTTCTTC.

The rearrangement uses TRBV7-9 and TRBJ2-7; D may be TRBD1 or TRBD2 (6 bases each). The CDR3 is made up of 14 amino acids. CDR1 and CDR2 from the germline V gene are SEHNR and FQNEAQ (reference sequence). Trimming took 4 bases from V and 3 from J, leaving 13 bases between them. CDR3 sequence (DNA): TGTGCCAGCAGCTCTTTACGGGGGCACTACGAGCAGTACTTC. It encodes CASSSLRGHYEQYF. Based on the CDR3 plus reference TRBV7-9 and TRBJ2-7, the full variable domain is DTGVSQNPRHKITKRGQNVTFRCDPISEHNRLYWYRQTLGQGPEFLTYFQNEAQLEKSRLLSDRFSAERPKGSFSTLEIQRTEQGDSAMYLCASSSLRGHYEQYFGPGTRLTVT.

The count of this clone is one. The CDR3 DNA follows: TGTGCCAGCAGCCACCGGGGGGGCTACGAGCAGTACTTC. Its protein product is CASSHRGGYEQYF. The chain carries TRBV3-1 (or the pseudogene TRBV3-2) and TRBJ2-7, with 8 bases identical to TRBD2. V lost 3 bases and J lost 3; bases outside the gene matches: 1. The germline V gene has CDR1 LGHDT and CDR2 YNNKEL (reference sequence). CDR3 length: 13 residues.

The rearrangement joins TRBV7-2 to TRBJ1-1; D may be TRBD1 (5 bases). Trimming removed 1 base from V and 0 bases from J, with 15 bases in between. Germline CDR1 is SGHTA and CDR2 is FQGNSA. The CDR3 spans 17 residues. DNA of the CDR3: TGTGCCAGCAGCTTAGTGGGGCGCGGGCGTATGAACACTGAAGCTTTCTTT. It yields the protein CASSLVGRGRMNTEAFF.

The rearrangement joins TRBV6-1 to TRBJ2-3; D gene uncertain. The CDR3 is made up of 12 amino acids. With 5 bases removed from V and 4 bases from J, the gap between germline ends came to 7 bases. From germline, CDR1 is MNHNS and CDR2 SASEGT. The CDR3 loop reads CASSSSPDTQYF. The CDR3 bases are TGTGCCAGCAGTTCCAGTCCAGATACGCAGTATTTT.

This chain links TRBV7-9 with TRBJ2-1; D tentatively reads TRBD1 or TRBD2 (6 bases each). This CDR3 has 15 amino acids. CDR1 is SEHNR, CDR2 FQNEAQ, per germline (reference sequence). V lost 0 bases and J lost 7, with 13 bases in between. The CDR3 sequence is CASSLAGGPMNEQFF. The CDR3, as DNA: TGTGCCAGCAGCTTAGCGGGGGGCCCTATGAATGAGCAGTTCTTC.

The CDR3 reads CASSGAVGGTTSNQPQHF. DNA of the CDR3: TGTGCCAGTAGTGGGGCGGTAGGGGGGACTACTAGCAATCAGCCCCAGCATTTT. V and J are TRBV19 and TRBJ1-5, with a weak D call TRBD1 (6 bases). From germline, CDR1 is LNHDA and CDR2 SQIVND (reference sequence). Deletions cut 5 bases from V and 0 bases from J, with 20 bases between. CDR3 length: 18 residues. Complete variable domain (other parts from reference TRBV19 and TRBJ1-5): DGGITQSPKYLFRKEGQNVTLSCEQNLNHDAMYWYRQDPGQGLRLIYYSQIVNDFQKGDIAEGYSVSREKKESFPLTVTSAQKNPTAFYLCASSGAVGGTTSNQPQHFGDGTRLSIL.